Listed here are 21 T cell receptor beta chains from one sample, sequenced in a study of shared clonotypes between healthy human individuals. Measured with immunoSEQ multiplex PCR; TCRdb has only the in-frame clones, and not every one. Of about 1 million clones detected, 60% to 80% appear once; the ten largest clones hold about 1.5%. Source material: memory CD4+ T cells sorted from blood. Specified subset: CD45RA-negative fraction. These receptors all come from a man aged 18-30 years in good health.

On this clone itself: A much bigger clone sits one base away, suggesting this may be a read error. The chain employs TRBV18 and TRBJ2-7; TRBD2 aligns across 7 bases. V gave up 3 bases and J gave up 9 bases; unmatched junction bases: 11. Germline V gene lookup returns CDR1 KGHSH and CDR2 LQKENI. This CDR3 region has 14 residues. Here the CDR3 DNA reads TGTGCCAGCTCACCGCCTCCGGGAGGAGAGGTGCAGTACTTC. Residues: CASSPPPGGEVQYF.

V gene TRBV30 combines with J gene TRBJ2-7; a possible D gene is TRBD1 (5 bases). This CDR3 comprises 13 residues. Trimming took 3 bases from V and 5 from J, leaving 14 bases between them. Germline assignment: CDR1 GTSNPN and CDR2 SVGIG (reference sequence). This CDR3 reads CAWRIQGINEQYF. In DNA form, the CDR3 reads TGTGCCTGGAGGATCCAGGGTATCAACGAGCAGTACTTC. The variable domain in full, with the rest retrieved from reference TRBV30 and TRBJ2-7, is SQTIHQWPATLVQPVGSPLSLECTVEGTSNPNLYWYRQAAGRGLQLLFYSVGIGQISSEVPQNLSASRPQDRQFILSSKKLLLSDSGFYLCAWRIQGINEQYFGPGTRLTVT.

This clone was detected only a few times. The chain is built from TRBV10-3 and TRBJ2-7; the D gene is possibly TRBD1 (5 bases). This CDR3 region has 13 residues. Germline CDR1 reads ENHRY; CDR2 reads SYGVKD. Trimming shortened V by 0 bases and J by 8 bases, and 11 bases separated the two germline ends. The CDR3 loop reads CAISESDRAKQYF. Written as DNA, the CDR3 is TGTGCCATCAGTGAGTCCGACAGAGCTAAGCAGTACTTC.

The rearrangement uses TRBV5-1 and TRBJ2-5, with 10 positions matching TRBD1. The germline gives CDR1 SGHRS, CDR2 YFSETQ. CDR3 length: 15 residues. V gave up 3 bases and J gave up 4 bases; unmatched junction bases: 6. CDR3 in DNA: TGCGCCAGCAGCTCTGGGGACAGGGGTCGAGAGACCCAGTACTTC. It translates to CASSSGDRGRETQYF.

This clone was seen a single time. This CDR3 is CASSLLDTMNTEAFF. In DNA form, the CDR3 reads TGTGCCAGTAGTTTACTAGACACCATGAACACTGAAGCTTTCTTT. The chain joins TRBV19 to TRBJ1-1; D unresolved. Trimming removed 5 bases from V and 0 bases from J, with 13 bases in between. This CDR3 has 15 amino acids. Germline lookup yields CDR1 LNHDA and CDR2 SQIVND (reference sequence).

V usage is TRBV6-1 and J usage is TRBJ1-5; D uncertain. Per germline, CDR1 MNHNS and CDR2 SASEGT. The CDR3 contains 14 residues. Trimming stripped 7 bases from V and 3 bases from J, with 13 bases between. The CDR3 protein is CASMEAVDNQPQHF. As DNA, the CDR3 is TGTGCCAGCATGGAGGCAGTGGACAATCAGCCCCAGCATTTT.

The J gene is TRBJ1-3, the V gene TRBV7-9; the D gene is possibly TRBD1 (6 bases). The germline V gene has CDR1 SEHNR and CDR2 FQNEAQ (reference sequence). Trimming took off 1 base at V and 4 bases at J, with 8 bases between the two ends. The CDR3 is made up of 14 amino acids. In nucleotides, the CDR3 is TGTGCCAGCAGCTTAGATGGGGGCGGAAACACCATATATTTT. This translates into CASSLDGGGNTIYF.

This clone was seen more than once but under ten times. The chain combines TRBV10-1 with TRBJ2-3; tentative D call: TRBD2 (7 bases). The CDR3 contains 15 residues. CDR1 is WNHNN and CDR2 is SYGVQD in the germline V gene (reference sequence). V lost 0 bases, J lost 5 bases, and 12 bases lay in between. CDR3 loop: CASSESGGGQDTQYF. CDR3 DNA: TGCGCCAGCAGTGAGTCAGGGGGGGGGCAAGATACGCAGTATTTT.

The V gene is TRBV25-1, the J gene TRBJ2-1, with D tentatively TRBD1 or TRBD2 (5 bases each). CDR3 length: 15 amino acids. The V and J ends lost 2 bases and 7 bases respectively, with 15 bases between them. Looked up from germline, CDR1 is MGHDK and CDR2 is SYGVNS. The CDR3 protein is CASSEGAGTGNEQFF. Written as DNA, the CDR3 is TGTGCCAGCAGTGAAGGGGCGGGTACCGGGAATGAGCAGTTCTTC.

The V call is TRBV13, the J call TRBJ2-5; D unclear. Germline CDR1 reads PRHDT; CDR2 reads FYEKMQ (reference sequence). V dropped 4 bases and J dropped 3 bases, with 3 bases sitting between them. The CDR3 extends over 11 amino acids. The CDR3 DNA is TGTGCCAGCAGCTCTAAAGAGACCCAGTACTTC. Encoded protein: CASSSKETQYF.

CDR3 sequence (DNA): TGTGCCAGCAGTGAAGCAGGACAGGGGATCGGCTCACCCCTCCACTTT. As protein: CASSEAGQGIGSPLHF. This rearrangement joins TRBV6-1 to TRBJ1-6; 9 bases align to TRBD1. Germline V gene sequence: CDR1 MNHNS, CDR2 SASEGT. The CDR3 contains 16 residues. The trim removed 0 bases at V and 10 bases at J, leaving 7 bases unmatched.

As DNA, the CDR3 is TGTGCCAGCTCAGGATTGGGCAGGGGGCGAGAGACCCAGTACTTC. Translating gives CASSGLGRGRETQYF. The chain combines TRBV18 with TRBJ2-5; 8 bases match TRBD1. Trimming took 5 bases from V and 4 from J; bases not matched to a gene: 9. Germline V CDR1 and CDR2: KGHSH, LQKENI. This CDR3 is 15 amino acids long.

The CDR3 region has the DNA TGTGCCAGCAGTGGGGGGGCTGGACCGATAGAGACCCAGTACTTC. Translating gives CASSGGAGPIETQYF. This chain uses TRBV6-5 with TRBJ2-5, with a possible D match to TRBD2 (7 bases). Trimming took 5 bases from V and 4 from J, leaving 17 bases between them. Germline V gives CDR1 MNHEY, CDR2 SVGAGI. The CDR3 totals 15 residues.

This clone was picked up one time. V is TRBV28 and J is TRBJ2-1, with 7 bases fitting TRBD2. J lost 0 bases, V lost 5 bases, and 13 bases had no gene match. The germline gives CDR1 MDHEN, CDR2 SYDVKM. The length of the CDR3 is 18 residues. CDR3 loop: CASSHPLLPGGSYNEQFF. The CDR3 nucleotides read TGTGCCAGCAGTCATCCCCTCCTGCCGGGGGGCTCCTACAATGAGCAGTTCTTC.

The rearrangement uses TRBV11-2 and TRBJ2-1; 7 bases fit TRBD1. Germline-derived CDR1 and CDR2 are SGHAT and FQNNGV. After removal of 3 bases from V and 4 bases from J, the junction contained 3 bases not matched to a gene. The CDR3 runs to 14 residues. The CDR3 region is CASSFGTAYNEQFF. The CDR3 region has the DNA TGTGCCAGCAGCTTTGGGACAGCGTACAATGAGCAGTTCTTC.

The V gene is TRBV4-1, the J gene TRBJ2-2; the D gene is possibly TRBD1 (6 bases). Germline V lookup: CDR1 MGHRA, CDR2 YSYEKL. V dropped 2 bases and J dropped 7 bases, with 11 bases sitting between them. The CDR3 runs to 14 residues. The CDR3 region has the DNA TGCGCCAGCAGCCAACAGGGGACCCACGGGGAGCTGTTTTTT. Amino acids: CASSQQGTHGELFF.

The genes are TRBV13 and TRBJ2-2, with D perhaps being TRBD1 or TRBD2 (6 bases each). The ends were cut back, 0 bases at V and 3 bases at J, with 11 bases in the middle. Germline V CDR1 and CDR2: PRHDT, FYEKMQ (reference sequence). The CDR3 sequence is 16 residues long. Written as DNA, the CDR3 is TGTGCCAGCAGCTTAGGCGGAGGGGGGTACACCGGGGAGCTGTTTTTT. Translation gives CASSLGGGGYTGELFF.

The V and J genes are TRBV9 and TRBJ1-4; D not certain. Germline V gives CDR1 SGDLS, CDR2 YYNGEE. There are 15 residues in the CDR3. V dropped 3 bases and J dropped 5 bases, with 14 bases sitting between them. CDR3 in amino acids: CASSEALRGNEKLFF. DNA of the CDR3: TGTGCCAGCAGCGAGGCTCTACGAGGAAATGAAAAACTGTTTTTT. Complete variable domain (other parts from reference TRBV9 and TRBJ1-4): DSGVTQTPKHLITATGQRVTLRCSPRSGDLSVYWYQQSLDQGLQFLIQYYNGEERAKGNILERFSAQQFPDLHSELNLSSLELGDSALYFCASSEALRGNEKLFFGSGTQLSVL.

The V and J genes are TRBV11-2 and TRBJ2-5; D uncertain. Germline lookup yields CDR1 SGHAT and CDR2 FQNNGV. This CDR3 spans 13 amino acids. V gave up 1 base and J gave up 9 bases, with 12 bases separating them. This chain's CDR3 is CASSLAVVQAQYF. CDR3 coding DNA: TGTGCCAGCAGCTTAGCCGTGGTCCAGGCCCAGTACTTC.

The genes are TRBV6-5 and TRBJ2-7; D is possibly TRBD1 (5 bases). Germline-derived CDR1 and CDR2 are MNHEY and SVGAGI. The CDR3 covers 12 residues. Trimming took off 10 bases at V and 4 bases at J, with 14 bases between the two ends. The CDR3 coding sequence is TGTGCCACTTTGAAGGGGTCTTACGAGCAGTACTTC. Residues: CATLKGSYEQYF.

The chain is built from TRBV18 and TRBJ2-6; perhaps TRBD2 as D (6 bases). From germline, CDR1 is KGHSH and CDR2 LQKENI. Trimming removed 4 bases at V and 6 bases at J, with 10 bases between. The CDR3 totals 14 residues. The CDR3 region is CASSLPGEANVLTF. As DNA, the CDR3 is TGTGCCAGCTCACTTCCGGGGGAGGCCAACGTCCTGACTTTC.